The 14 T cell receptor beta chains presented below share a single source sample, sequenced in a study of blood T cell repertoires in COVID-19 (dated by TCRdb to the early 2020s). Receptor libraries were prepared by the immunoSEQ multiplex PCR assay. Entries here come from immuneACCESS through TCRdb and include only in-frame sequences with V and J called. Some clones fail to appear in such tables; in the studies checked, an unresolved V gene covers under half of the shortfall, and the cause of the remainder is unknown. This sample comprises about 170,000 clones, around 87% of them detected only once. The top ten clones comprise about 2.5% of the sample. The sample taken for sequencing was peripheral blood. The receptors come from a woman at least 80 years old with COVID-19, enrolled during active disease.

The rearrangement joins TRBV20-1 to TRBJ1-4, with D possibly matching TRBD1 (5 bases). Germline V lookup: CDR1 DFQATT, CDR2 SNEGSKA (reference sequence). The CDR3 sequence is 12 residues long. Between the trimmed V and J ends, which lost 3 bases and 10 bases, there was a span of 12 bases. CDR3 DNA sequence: TGCAGTGCTAGTCAGGGAGGCGGAAAACTGTTTTTT. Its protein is CSASQGGGKLFF.

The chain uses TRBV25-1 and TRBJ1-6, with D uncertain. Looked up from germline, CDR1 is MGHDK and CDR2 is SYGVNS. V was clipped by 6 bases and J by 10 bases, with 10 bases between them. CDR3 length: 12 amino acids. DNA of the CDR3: TGTGCCAGCAGAGAAGGGCAGTCACCCCTCCACTTT. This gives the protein CASREGQSPLHF.

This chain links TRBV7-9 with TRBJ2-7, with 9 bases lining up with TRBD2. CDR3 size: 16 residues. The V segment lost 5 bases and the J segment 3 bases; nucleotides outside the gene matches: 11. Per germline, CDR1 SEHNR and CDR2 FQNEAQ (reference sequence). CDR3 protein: CASSATETSGYYEQYF. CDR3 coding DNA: TGTGCCAGCAGCGCGACCGAGACTAGCGGCTACTACGAGCAGTACTTC.

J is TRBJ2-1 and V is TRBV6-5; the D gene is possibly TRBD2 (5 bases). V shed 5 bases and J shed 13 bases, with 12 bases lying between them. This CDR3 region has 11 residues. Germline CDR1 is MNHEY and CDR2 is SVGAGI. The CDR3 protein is CASSNGLLQFF. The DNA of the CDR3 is TGTGCCAGCAGTAACGGACTTTTACAGTTCTTC.

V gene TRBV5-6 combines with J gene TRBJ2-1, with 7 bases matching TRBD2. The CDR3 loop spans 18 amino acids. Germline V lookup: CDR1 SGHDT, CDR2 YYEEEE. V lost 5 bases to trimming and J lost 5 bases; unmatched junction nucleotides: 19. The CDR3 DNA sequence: TGTGCCAGCAGTTTGCCTCCTTTCATGGGACTATATAACAATGAGCAGTTCTTC. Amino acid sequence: CASSLPPFMGLYNNEQFF.

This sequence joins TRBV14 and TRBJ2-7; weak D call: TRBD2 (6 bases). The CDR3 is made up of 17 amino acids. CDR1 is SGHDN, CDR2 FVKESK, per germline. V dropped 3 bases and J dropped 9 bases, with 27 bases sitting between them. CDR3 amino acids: CASSHHAGPTVYPGQYF. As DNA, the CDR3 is TGTGCCAGCAGCCACCACGCGGGACCGACGGTCTACCCTGGGCAGTACTTC.

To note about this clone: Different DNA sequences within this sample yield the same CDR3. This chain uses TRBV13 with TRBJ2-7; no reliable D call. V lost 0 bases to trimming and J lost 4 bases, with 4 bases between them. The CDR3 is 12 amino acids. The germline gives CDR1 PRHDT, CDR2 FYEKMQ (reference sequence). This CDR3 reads CASSLGLYEQYF. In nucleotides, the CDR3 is TGTGCCAGCAGCTTAGGCTTGTACGAGCAGTACTTC.

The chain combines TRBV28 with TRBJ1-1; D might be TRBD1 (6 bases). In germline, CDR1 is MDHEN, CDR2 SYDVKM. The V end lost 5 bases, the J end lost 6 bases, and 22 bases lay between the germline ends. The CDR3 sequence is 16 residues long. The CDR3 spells CASSPPGGGGQAEAFF. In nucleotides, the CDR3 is TGTGCCAGCAGTCCCCCCGGGGGCGGGGGGCAAGCTGAAGCTTTCTTT.

The CDR3 here is CASSVGLYGYTF. The CDR3, as DNA: TGTGCCAGCAGCGTGGGACTGTATGGCTACACCTTC. The rearrangement links TRBV7-8 to TRBJ1-2, with a tentative D call TRBD1 (5 bases). The V end lost 5 bases, the J end lost 5 bases, and 9 bases lay between the germline ends. Germline CDR1 SGHVS, CDR2 FQNEAQ. There are 12 residues in the CDR3. The whole variable domain, remainder taken from reference TRBV7-8 and TRBJ1-2, is GAGVSQSPRYKVAKRGQDVALRCDPISGHVSLFWYQQALGQGPEFLTYFQNEAQLDKSGLPSDRFFAERPEGSVSTLKIQRTQQEDSAVYLCASSVGLYGYTFGSGTRLTVV.

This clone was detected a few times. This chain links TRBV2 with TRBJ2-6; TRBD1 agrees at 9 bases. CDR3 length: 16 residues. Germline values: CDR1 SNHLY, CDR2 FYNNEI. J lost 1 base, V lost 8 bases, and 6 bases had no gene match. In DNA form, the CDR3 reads TGTGCCAGCGGCCGGGACAGGGTTTCTGGGGCCAACGTCCTGACTTTC. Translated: CASGRDRVSGANVLTF.

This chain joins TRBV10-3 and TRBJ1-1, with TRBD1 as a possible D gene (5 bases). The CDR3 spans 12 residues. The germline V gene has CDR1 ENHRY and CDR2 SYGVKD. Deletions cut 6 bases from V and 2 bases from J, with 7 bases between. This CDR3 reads CAIRQENTEAFF. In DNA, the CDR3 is TGTGCCATCAGACAGGAAAACACTGAAGCTTTCTTT.

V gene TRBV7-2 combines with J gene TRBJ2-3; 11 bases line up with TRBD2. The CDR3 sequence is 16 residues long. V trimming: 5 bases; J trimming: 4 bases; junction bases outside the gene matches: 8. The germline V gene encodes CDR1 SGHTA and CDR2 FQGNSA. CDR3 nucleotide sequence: TGTGCCAGCAGCACACGACTAGCGGGATCGGCAGATACGCAGTATTTT. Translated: CASSTRLAGSADTQYF. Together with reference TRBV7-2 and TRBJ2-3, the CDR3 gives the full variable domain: GAGVSQSPSNKVTEKGKDVELRCDPISGHTALYWYRQSLGQGLEFLIYFQGNSAPDKSGLPSDRFSAERTGGSVSTLTIQRTQQEDSAVYLCASSTRLAGSADTQYFGPGTRLTVL.

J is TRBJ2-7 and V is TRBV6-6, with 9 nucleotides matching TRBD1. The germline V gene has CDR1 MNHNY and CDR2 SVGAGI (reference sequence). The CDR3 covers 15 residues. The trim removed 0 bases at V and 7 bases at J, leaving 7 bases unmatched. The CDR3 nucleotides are TGTGCCAGCAGTTACTCGGGACAGGGTTCTGGAGAGCAGTACTTC. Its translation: CASSYSGQGSGEQYF.

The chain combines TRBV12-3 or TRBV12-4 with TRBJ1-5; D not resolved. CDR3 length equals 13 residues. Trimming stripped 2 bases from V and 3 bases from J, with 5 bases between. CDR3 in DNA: TGTGCCAGCAGTTTACAGTACAATCAGCCCCAGCATTTT. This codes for CASSLQYNQPQHF.